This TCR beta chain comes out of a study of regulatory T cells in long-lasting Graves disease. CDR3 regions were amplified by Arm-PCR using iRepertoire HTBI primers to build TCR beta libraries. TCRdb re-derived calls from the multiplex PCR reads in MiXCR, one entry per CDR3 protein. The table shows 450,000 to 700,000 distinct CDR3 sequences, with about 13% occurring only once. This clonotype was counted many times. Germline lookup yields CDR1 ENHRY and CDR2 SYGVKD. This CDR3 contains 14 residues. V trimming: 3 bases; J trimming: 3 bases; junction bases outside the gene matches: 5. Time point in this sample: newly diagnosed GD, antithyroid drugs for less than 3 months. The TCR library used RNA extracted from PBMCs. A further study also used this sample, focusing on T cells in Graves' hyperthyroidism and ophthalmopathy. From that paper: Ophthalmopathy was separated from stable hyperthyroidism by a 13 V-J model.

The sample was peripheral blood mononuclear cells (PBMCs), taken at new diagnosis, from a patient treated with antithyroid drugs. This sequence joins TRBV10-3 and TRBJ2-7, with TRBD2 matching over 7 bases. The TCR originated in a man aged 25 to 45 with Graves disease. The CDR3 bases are TGTGCCATCAGTGAACGGGGCGGGGGCTACGAGCAGTACTTC. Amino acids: CAISERGGGYEQYF.